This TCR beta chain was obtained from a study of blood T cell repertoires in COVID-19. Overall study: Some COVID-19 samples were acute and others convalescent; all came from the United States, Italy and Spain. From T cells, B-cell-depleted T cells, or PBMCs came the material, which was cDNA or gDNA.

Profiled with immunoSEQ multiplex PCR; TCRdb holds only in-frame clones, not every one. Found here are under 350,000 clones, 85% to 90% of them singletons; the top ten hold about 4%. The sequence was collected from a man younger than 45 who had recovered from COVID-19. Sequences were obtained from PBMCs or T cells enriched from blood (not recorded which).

The CDR3 loop is CAWSPPDRGHEQYF. The CDR3 coding sequence is TGTGCCTGGAGTCCCCCTGACAGGGGTCACGAGCAGTACTTC. The V call is TRBV30, the J call TRBJ2-7; 8 bases line up with TRBD1. Per the germline V gene, CDR1 is GTSNPN and CDR2 is SVGIG (reference sequence). The CDR3 is made up of 14 amino acids. The ends lost 2 bases at V and 5 bases at J; junction bases unmatched: 8. The entire variable domain, with the rest obtained from reference TRBV30 and TRBJ2-7, is as follows: SQTIHQWPATLVQPVGSPLSLECTVEGTSNPNLYWYRQAAGRGLQLLFYSVGIGQISSEVPQNLSASRPQDRQFILSSKKLLLSDSGFYLCAWSPPDRGHEQYFGPGTRLTVT.